This TCR beta chain comes out of a study of shared clonotypes between healthy human individuals. Findings and limits, study-wide: Sequencing depth was expected to influence donor clonotype sharing. The study found lower generation probabilities in non-shared clonotypes than in those shared by all four donors.

In regard to this clone: Its target is unknown.

Trimming shortened V by 6 bases and J by 4 bases, and 13 bases separated the two germline ends. This CDR3 has 14 residues. Germline values: CDR1 MNHNY, CDR2 SVGAGI (reference sequence). In the original workflow: Junction-only sequences produced by ImmunoSEQ had no quality scores, so filtering differed. Libraries were prepared by immunoSEQ multiplex PCR; TCRdb keeps only in-frame clonotypes and omits some of them. The DNA gave D and trimming, while V, J and clone size come from that table. The sample holds 1.5 million to 1.9 million clones, about 98% seen once. This TCR came from a man aged 25 to 40 in good health. The specimen sequenced was naive CD4+ T cells sorted from blood. As to subset: CD45RA+ positively selected. The J gene is TRBJ1-5, the V gene TRBV6-6; tentative D call: TRBD1 (5 bases). CDR3 coding DNA: TGTGCCAGCAGGCGGTCGGGGGGGAATCAGCCCCAGCATTTT. Its translation: CASRRSGGNQPQHF.